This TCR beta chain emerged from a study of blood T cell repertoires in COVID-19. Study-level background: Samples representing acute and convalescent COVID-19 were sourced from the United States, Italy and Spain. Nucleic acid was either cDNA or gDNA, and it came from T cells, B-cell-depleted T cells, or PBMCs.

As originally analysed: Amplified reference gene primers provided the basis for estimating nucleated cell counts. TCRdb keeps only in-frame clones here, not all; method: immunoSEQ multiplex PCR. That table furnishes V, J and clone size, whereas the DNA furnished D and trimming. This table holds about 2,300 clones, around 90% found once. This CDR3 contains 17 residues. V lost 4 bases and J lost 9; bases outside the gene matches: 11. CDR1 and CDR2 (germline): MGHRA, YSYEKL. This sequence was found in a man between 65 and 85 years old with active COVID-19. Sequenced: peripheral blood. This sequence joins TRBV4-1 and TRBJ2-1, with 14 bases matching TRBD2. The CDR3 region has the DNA TGCGCCAGCAGCCGAATCGTAAGGACTAGCGGGAGGCCTGAGCAGTTCTTC. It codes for CASSRIVRTSGRPEQFF.